What follows are 8 T cell receptor beta chains derived from one specimen sequenced in a study of CD8+ T cells in alopecia areata. Following extraction, RNA underwent reverse transcription to cDNA, which served as the sequencing template. This table comes from immunoSEQ multiplex PCR, and its TCRdb copy is limited to in-frame clones, with some not included. The sample carries more than 200,000 clones, roughly two thirds recorded once. The sample here was CD4+ T cells sorted from blood, taken at week 0. Receptors originate from a human donor with alopecia areata.

The sample holds one count of this clone. The rearrangement links TRBV7-9 to TRBJ2-3, with 12 bases that match TRBD2. In germline, CDR1 is SEHNR, CDR2 FQNEAQ (reference sequence). The CDR3 runs 16 residues. J gave up 3 bases and V 5 bases, and 6 bases lay outside the gene matches. The CDR3 DNA reads as TGTGCCAGCAGCGTACCCGGGACTAGCGGGACAGATACGCAGTATTTT. This encodes CASSVPGTSGTDTQYF. The full variable domain, with the rest looked up from reference TRBV7-9 and TRBJ2-3, is DTGVSQNPRHKITKRGQNVTFRCDPISEHNRLYWYRQTLGQGPEFLTYFQNEAQLEKSRLLSDRFSAERPKGSFSTLEIQRTEQGDSAMYLCASSVPGTSGTDTQYFGPGTRLTVL.

The chain employs TRBV5-6 and TRBJ2-3; D is undetermined. CDR3 size: 13 residues. V was cut by 0 bases and J by 0 bases, with 2 bases left in between. Germline CDR1 SGHDT, CDR2 YYEEEE. DNA of the CDR3: TGTGCCAGCAGCTTGGTCAGCACAGATACGCAGTATTTT. It yields the protein CASSLVSTDTQYF. Full variable domain (missing parts from reference TRBV5-6 and TRBJ2-3): DAGVTQSPTHLIKTRGQQVTLRCSPKSGHDTVSWYQQALGQGPQFIFQYYEEEERQRGNFPDRFSGHQFPNYSSELNVNALLLGDSALYLCASSLVSTDTQYFGPGTRLTVL.

This clone was counted between two and nine times. This chain uses TRBV18 with TRBJ2-3; 7 bases line up with TRBD2. The trim removed 0 bases at V and 5 bases at J, leaving 2 bases unmatched. The CDR3 extends over 14 amino acids. The germline CDR1 and CDR2 sequences are KGHSH and LQKENI. CDR3 sequence reads: CASSPPPGGDTQYF. The CDR3 nucleotides read TGTGCCAGCTCACCACCGCCGGGGGGAGATACGCAGTATTTT. The variable domain in full, completed from reference TRBV18 and TRBJ2-3, reads NAGVMQNPRHLVRRRGQEARLRCSPMKGHSHVYWYRQLPEEGLKFMVYLQKENIIDESGMPKERFSAEFPKEGPSILRIQQVVRGDSAAYFCASSPPPGGDTQYFGPGTRLTVL.

The V and J genes are TRBV25-1 and TRBJ1-5; D is possibly TRBD1 (6 bases). The CDR3 contains 15 residues. V lost 3 bases and J 5 bases, leaving 14 bases between the germline ends. The V gene's germline CDR1 is MGHDK and CDR2 SYGVNS. CDR3 in DNA: TGTGCCAGCAGTGACGGGGGCAGGGACTATCAGCCCCAGCATTTT. Translated, it gives CASSDGGRDYQPQHF.

The rearrangement joins TRBV9 to TRBJ1-5, with D hard to call. V was trimmed by 2 bases and J by 0 bases, leaving 6 bases between them. Germline V lookup: CDR1 SGDLS, CDR2 YYNGEE. The CDR3 runs 14 residues. The CDR3: CASSVTDSNQPQHF. DNA of the CDR3: TGTGCCAGCAGCGTCACAGATAGCAATCAGCCCCAGCATTTT.

This chain links TRBV29-1 with TRBJ2-7; maybe TRBD1 (5 bases). Germline V gives CDR1 SQVTM, CDR2 ANQGSEA. The length of the CDR3 is 12 residues. Deletions cut 6 bases from V and 4 bases from J, with 13 bases between. CDR3 DNA sequence: TGCAGCGTGAAGGTGGGGCAATACGAGCAGTACTTC. Its protein is CSVKVGQYEQYF.

V usage is TRBV27 and J usage is TRBJ2-7; either TRBD1 or TRBD2 may fit D (5 bases each). The CDR3 runs 13 residues. V lost 5 bases and J lost 4, with 12 bases in between. The germline V gene encodes CDR1 MNHEY and CDR2 SMNVEV (reference sequence). CDR3 bases: TGTGCCAGCAGTCGGGACCCACGGTACGAGCAGTACTTC. This sequence encodes CASSRDPRYEQYF.

The V gene is TRBV7-8, the J gene TRBJ2-5, with 10 bases lining up with TRBD2. The germline CDR1 and CDR2 sequences are SGHVS and FQNEAQ. The trim removed 3 bases at V and 4 bases at J, leaving 5 bases unmatched. The CDR3 has 15 amino acids. CDR3 region: CASSFKAGGLETQYF. As DNA, the CDR3 is TGTGCCAGCAGCTTCAAAGCGGGGGGGTTAGAGACCCAGTACTTC.